Below are 13 T cell receptor beta chains sequenced from a single sample in a study of T cells in Graves' hyperthyroidism and ophthalmopathy. The TCR beta CDR3 regions underwent amplification using RNA transcripts as the source. When the TCR CDR3 underwent first-round RT-PCR, the HTBI primer set was used. TCRdb analysed the multiplex PCR reads with MiXCR anew, one entry per CDR3 protein. The sample contains some 690,000 distinct CDR3 sequences, around 16% of which appear only once. Source material: blood. The receptors were sampled from a man aged 45-65 years with Graves' hyperthyroidism.

Details on this clonotype: This could be a read error, since a much larger clone is one nucleotide away. This chain joins TRBV7-9 and TRBJ2-1; D could derive from TRBD1 or TRBD2 (5 bases each). The germline V gene encodes CDR1 SEHNR and CDR2 FQNEAQ (reference sequence). The CDR3 covers 15 residues. CDR3 nucleotide sequence: TGTGCCAGCAATCAACTCGGGACGCTGCACAATGAGAAGTTCTTC. It translates to CASNQLGTLHNEKFF.

This clonotype has only a few counts. The V gene is TRBV10-3, the J gene TRBJ2-2; 7 nucleotides agree with TRBD2. The junction had 8 bases not matched to a gene; V was cut back by 6 bases and J by 7 bases. CDR1 and CDR2 from the germline V gene are ENHRY and SYGVKD. CDR3 length: 14 residues. CDR3 amino acids: CAIRGSGNGGELFF. DNA of the CDR3: TGTGCCATCAGGGGGAGCGGGAACGGCGGGGAGCTGTTTTTT.

This clonotype was detected only a few times. Written as DNA, the CDR3 is TGTGCCAGCAGTGGACAGGGGGGGACTCCAGATACGCAGTATTTT. Amino acid sequence: CASSGQGGTPDTQYF. This chain links TRBV6-1 with TRBJ2-3; 9 bases are a match to TRBD1. Germline V gene data show CDR1 as MNHNS and CDR2 as SASEGT. This CDR3 contains 15 residues. The trim removed 4 bases at V and 4 bases at J, leaving 6 bases unmatched.

This clonotype was counted at least ten times. The chain uses TRBV28 and TRBJ2-3, with unresolved D. The V gene lost 3 bases and the J gene lost 0 bases, with 13 bases spanning the gap. CDR3 length: 16 residues. Germline V lookup: CDR1 MDHEN, CDR2 SYDVKM. The CDR3 DNA follows: TGTGCCAGCAGTTTTAGGTCTTCTCGTAGCACAGATACGCAGTATTTT. Amino acid sequence: CASSFRSSRSTDTQYF.

The chain uses TRBV20-1 and TRBJ1-3; the D is unclear. In germline, CDR1 is DFQATT, CDR2 SNEGSKA (reference sequence). This CDR3 is built from 14 residues. Trimming took off 4 bases at V and 1 base at J, with 11 bases between the two ends. As DNA, the CDR3 is TGCAGTGCTAAACTACATGAGTCTGGAAACACCATATATTTT. Protein product: CSAKLHESGNTIYF.

This clonotype was recorded at least ten times. This rearrangement joins TRBV29-1 to TRBJ1-1; 11 positions match TRBD1. The V segment lost 5 bases and the J segment 3 bases; nucleotides outside the gene matches: 8. The CDR3 is 15 amino acids. Germline values: CDR1 SQVTM, CDR2 ANQGSEA. In DNA form, the CDR3 reads TGCAGCGTTTCGGACAGGGGGCGCAGGGACACTGAAGCTTTCTTT. Translating it yields CSVSDRGRRDTEAFF.

V is TRBV6-2 or TRBV6-3 and J is TRBJ2-5; 9 nucleotides match TRBD2. This CDR3 comprises 17 residues. In germline, CDR1 is MNHEY, CDR2 SVGEGT. Trimming removed 0 bases from V and 4 bases from J; junction bases left unmatched: 9. CDR3 in amino acids: CASSYSEGSGRTETQYF. CDR3 sequence (DNA): TGTGCCAGCAGTTACTCGGAAGGTAGCGGGAGAACAGAGACCCAGTACTTC.

As to this clonotype: A read error may produce the germline difference seen at one junction end. This sequence joins TRBV11-2 and TRBJ1-1; D is unclear. The germline V gene encodes CDR1 SGHAT and CDR2 FQNNGV. This CDR3 is 12 amino acids long. The CDR3 reads CASSLMNTEALF. The CDR3 nucleotides are TGTGCCAGCAGCTTAATGAACACTGAAGCTCTCTTT.

There are many counts of this clonotype. The chain is built from TRBV18 and TRBJ2-7; D might be TRBD1 (7 bases). V was cut by 2 bases and J by 6 bases, with 11 bases left in between. CDR1 is KGHSH, CDR2 LQKENI, per germline. The length of the CDR3 is 13 residues. CDR3 sequence reads: CASSPAGGLEQYF. The CDR3, as DNA: TGTGCCAGCTCACCAGCAGGGGGGCTCGAGCAGTACTTC.

The rearrangement uses TRBV7-2 and TRBJ1-5, with 7 bases identical to TRBD1. Losses at the gene ends were 5 bases for V and 4 bases for J; bases not matched to a gene: 11. CDR1 SGHTA and CDR2 FQGNSA come from the germline V gene. The CDR3 extends over 16 amino acids. In DNA form, the CDR3 reads TGTGCCAGCAGCGCTAAGGGACAGCGGGGAAATCAGCCCCAGCATTTT. Translating it yields CASSAKGQRGNQPQHF. The entire variable domain, with the rest obtained from reference TRBV7-2 and TRBJ1-5, is as follows: GAGVSQSPSNKVTEKGKDVELRCDPISGHTALYWYRQSLGQGLEFLIYFQGNSAPDKSGLPSDRFSAERTGGSVSTLTIQRTQQEDSAVYLCASSAKGQRGNQPQHFGDGTRLSIL.

This clonotype has only a few counts. CDR3 DNA: TGTGCCAGCAGCCCACAACAGGGGACCGAGCAGTACTTC. Its translation: CASSPQQGTEQYF. The rearrangement links TRBV7-3 to TRBJ2-7; TRBD1 aligns across 7 bases. The CDR3 consists of 13 residues. V was pared by 5 bases and J by 6 bases, with 7 bases of the junction left unmatched. Germline lookup yields CDR1 SGHTA and CDR2 FQGTGA.

This clonotype has ten or more counts. The chain combines TRBV2 with TRBJ1-1; unclear D gene. Germline values: CDR1 SNHLY, CDR2 FYNNEI. The CDR3 totals 13 residues. With 3 bases removed from V and 2 bases from J, the gap between germline ends came to 7 bases. The CDR3 is CASSDPGNTEAFF. CDR3 coding DNA: TGTGCCAGCAGTGACCCGGGAAACACTGAAGCTTTCTTT.

This clonotype was counted many times. This sequence joins TRBV12-3 or TRBV12-4 and TRBJ1-5; TRBD1 matches at 8 bases. V lost 7 bases, J lost 7 bases, and 9 bases stayed unmatched. The CDR3 totals 14 residues. CDR3 protein: CASKRGDRSQPQHF. CDR3 nucleotide sequence: TGTGCCAGCAAACGAGGGGACAGGAGCCAGCCCCAGCATTTT.